Listed below are T cell receptor beta chains from one sample, sequenced in a study of graft-versus-host responses after intestinal transplantation. Generated by immunoSEQ multiplex PCR, the TCRdb table keeps only in-frame clones and is missing some. Of 75,000 to 95,000 clones in the sample, just over 90% are singletons; the top ten hold about 2%. Antigens for these TCRs are unknown. The sample was unstimulated CD8+ T cells sorted from spleen or lymph node cells, taken before intestinal transplant. The receptor set was obtained from a human donor who received an intestinal transplant. Both conserved end residues are part of each CDR3. D genes are given only for firm matches. Not all rows give a size; the values are once, few, many and, for expanded clones, a class.

d_call,clone_size,v_call,j_call,cdr3_aa,cdr3_nt
TRBD1,NA,TRBV11-3,TRBJ2-3,CASSSITGELTDTQYF,TGTGCCAGCAGCTCTATAACAGGGGAACTCACAGATACGCAGTATTTT
NA,NA,TRBV7-2,TRBJ2-3,CASSLGFGGSTDTQYF,TGTGCCAGCAGCTTAGGGTTCGGAGGGAGCACAGATACGCAGTATTTT
NA,NA,TRBV15,TRBJ2-3,CATSRDGGPDTQYF,TGTGCCACCAGCAGAGATGGAGGTCCAGATACGCAGTATTTT
TRBD1,NA,TRBV29-1,TRBJ2-7,CSARTGGFLYEQYF,TGCAGCGCACGGACAGGGGGGTTTCTATACGAGCAGTACTTC
TRBD2,NA,TRBV7-8,TRBJ2-1,CASSFLIAGGPNEQFF,TGTGCCAGCAGCTTCCTTATAGCGGGGGGGCCCAATGAGCAGTTCTTC
TRBD1,few,TRBV2,TRBJ2-7,CARSGTGKIDEQYF,TGTGCCAGGTCCGGGACAGGGAAGATCGACGAGCAGTACTTC
TRBD2,NA,TRBV7-9,TRBJ2-7,CASSSGLAGEQYF,TGTGCCAGCAGCTCGGGACTAGCGGGGGAGCAGTACTTC
TRBD1,once,TRBV29-1,TRBJ1-2,CSVRTGDYGYTF,TGCAGCGTTCGGACAGGAGACTATGGCTACACCTTC
NA,NA,TRBV7-9,TRBJ1-1,CASSLETGGTTEAFF,TGTGCCAGCAGTCTCGAGACGGGGGGCACCACTGAAGCTTTCTTT
NA,NA,TRBV6-1,TRBJ2-1,CASSEELNEQFF,TGTGCCAGCAGTGAAGAACTCAATGAGCAGTTCTTC
NA,NA,TRBV11-3,TRBJ1-1,CASTTLTNTEAFF,TGTGCCAGCACCACTTTAACGAACACTGAAGCTTTCTTT
TRBD2,NA,TRBV19,TRBJ2-3,CASSSDHGGAGTDTQYF,TGTGCCAGTAGTTCAGACCACGGGGGGGCCGGAACAGATACGCAGTATTTT
TRBD2,NA,TRBV6-9,TRBJ2-3,CASSYIRGGQYF,TGTGCCAGCAGTTATATCCGGGGGGGGCAGTATTTT
TRBD1,NA,TRBV6-1,TRBJ2-7,CASRDRGFSNYEQYF,TGTGCCAGCAGGGACAGGGGGTTTTCGAATTACGAGCAGTACTTC